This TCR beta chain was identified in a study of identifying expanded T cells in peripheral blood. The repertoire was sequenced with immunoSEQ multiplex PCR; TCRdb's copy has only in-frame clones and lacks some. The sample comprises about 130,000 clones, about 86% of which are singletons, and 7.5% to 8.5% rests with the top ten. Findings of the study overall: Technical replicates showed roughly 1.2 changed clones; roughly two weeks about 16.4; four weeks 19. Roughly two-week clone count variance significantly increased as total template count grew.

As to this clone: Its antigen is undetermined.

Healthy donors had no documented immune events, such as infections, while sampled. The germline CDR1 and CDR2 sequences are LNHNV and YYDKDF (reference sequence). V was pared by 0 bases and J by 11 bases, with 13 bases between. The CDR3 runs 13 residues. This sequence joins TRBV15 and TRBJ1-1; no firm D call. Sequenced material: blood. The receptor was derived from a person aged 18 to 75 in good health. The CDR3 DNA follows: TGTGCCACCAGCAGAGAAGTGGGTAGGGCGGCTTTCTTT. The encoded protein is CATSREVGRAAFF.